This T cell receptor beta chain is drawn from a study of regulatory T cells in long-lasting Graves disease. The CDR3 runs to 16 residues. Trimming stripped 0 bases from V and 7 bases from J, with 17 bases between. Germline CDR1 reads SGHKS; CDR2 reads YYEKEE (reference sequence). The TCR beta library used iRepertoire HTBI primers with Arm-PCR amplification of CDR3. Using its own MiXCR run on the multiplex PCR reads, TCRdb lists one record per CDR3 protein. The sample shows about 660,000 distinct CDR3 sequences, about 30% of them seen only once. Regarding this clonotype: Antigen specificity is unknown.

Stated time point: persistent/refractory GD, antithyroid drugs over 5 years with positive TRAb. There was RNA extracted from PBMCs, and the TCR library was made from it. General study points: Persistent patients had more shared public clonotypes (about 2,700) than new patients (about 870). TRBV28, TRBJ1-2 and TRBJ2-5 emerged as the favored segments in persistent disease.

The sample in question was peripheral blood mononuclear cells (PBMCs), obtained when the disease was refractory, from a patient treated with antithyroid drugs. The sequence was obtained from a female donor with Graves disease. V usage is TRBV5-5 and J usage is TRBJ1-5, with D possibly matching TRBD1 (5 bases). CDR3 protein: CASSLEGPQGFQPQHF. CDR3 coding DNA: TGTGCCAGCAGCTTGGAGGGACCCCAGGGATTCCAGCCCCAGCATTTT.